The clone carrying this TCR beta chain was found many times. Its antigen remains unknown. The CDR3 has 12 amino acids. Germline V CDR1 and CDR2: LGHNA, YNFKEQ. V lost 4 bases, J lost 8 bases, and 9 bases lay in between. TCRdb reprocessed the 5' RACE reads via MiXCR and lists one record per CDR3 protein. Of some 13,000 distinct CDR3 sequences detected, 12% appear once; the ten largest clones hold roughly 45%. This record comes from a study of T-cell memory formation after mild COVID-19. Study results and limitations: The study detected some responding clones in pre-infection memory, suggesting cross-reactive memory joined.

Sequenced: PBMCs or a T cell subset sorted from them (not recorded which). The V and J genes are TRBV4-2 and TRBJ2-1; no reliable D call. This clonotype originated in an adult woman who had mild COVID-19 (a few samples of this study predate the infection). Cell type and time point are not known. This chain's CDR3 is CASSLARDEQFF. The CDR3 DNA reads TGTGCCAGCAGCCTCGCCCGGGATGAGCAGTTCTTC.